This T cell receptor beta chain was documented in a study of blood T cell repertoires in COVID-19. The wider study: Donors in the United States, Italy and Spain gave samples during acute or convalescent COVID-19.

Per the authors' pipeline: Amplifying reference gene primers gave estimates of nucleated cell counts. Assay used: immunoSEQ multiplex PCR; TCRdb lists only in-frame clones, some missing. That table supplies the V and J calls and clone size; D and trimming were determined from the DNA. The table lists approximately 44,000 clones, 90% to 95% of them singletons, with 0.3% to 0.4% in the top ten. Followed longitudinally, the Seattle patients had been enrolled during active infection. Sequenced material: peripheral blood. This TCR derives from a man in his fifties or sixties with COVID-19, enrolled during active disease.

CDR3 bases: TGTGCCAGCAGCCAAGAACACACCGGACACAGCCAGGGGCAGTACTTC. Protein sequence: CASSQEHTGHSQGQYF. This rearrangement joins TRBV3-1 (or the pseudogene TRBV3-2) to TRBJ2-7; a weak D match, TRBD1 (5 bases). V dropped 0 bases and J dropped 9 bases, with 21 bases sitting between them. The CDR3 spans 16 residues. In germline, CDR1 is LGHDT, CDR2 YNNKEL (reference sequence).